This T cell receptor (beta chain) derives from a study of shared clonotypes between healthy human individuals. A word on this clone: Its antigen is unidentified. Other nucleotide sequences in the sample specify the same CDR3.

The study, taken as a whole, reports: Clonotypes shared by all four donors outscored non-shared clonotypes in generation probability.

Assay: immunoSEQ multiplex PCR; the TCRdb copy retains only in-frame clones and omits some. This sample yields 2,500,000 or so clones, of which under 95% are seen a single time; approximately 0.4% belongs to the top ten. Deletions cut 3 bases from V and 1 base from J, with 9 bases between. The CDR3 spans 15 residues. Germline-derived CDR1 and CDR2 are MDHEN and SYDVKM. This chain uses TRBV28 with TRBJ2-2; D is unclear. The sample was naive CD4+ T cells from PBMCs. Subset defined: CD45RA+ positively selected. The sequence was collected from a man between 18 and 29 years old in good health. Some clones in this sample may be carry-over from other donors' samples. The DNA for the CDR3 is TGTGCCAGCAGTTTGTCACAGCTGAACACCGGGGAGCTGTTTTTT. This gives the protein CASSLSQLNTGELFF.